This TCR beta chain was retrieved from a study of T cell repertoires in ileal Crohn's disease. Study summary: Roughly 40% were active smokers at surgery; median disease duration was approximately 7.3 years. About half of patients got postoperative therapy: about ten thiopurines, around 20 anti-TNF.

Per sample, about 480 nanograms of biopsy DNA were TCRB immunosequenced. The method was immunoSEQ multiplex PCR; TCRdb's version includes in-frame clones alone and lacks a portion of them. The data show roughly 6,000 clones, with about four fifths seen just once and about 15% held by the top ten. Included were adult ileal or ileocolonic Crohn's patients indicated for ileocolonic resection. This CDR3 has 15 residues. Deletions cut 0 bases from V and 10 bases from J, with 16 bases between. Germline lookup yields CDR1 LGHNA and CDR2 YSLEER. V and J are TRBV4-3 and TRBJ2-1; the D gene is possibly TRBD2 (6 bases). Sequenced material: ileal tissue. The receptor was derived from an adult with Crohn's disease. Here the CDR3 DNA reads TGCGCCAGCAGCCAAGAGGGAGCGGGTGGGAGAGAGCAGTTCTTC. Translated, it gives CASSQEGAGGREQFF.